This T cell receptor beta chain came from a study of blood T cell repertoires in COVID-19. Looking at the study overall: PBMCs, B-cell-depleted T cells, or T cells provided the cDNA or gDNA that made up the material.

Germline assignment: CDR1 MDHEN and CDR2 SYDVKM. The CDR3 runs to 11 residues. Trimming took off 6 bases at V and 2 bases at J, with 4 bases between the two ends. Using immunoSEQ multiplex PCR, the repertoire was profiled, and TCRdb retains in-frame clones only, with some absent. The sample lists a few hundred thousand clones, approximately 83% occurring once. V is TRBV28 and J is TRBJ1-2; D gene unclear. This clonotype originated in a woman aged 55-70 years with acute or convalescent COVID-19. Sequences were obtained from peripheral blood. CDR3 DNA: TGTGCCAGCAGGGCAAACTATGGCTACACCTTC. Protein: CASRANYGYTF.